This entry features one T cell receptor beta chain sequence. The antigen remains unidentified. The germline V gene encodes CDR1 MNHNS and CDR2 SASEGT. This CDR3 is 17 amino acids long. V lost 2 bases, J lost 2 bases, and 7 bases stayed unmatched. The data originate from a study of blood T cells in healthy people across ages. The study's findings and limits: Older age coincided with a roughly linear decline in TCR beta diversity per million T cells.

The sample, approximately 10 milliliters of peripheral blood, was drawn from each donor. Sample-barcoded 5' priming and a J-beta primer mix drove a second PCR of roughly 6 to 12 cycles. TCRdb fed the 5' RACE reads into MiXCR, producing one record per CDR3 protein. The sample has about a million distinct CDR3 sequences, approximately 50% seen once; the top ten hold 20% to 25%. The rearrangement joins TRBV6-1 to TRBJ2-7, with 12 positions matching TRBD2. Material: blood. The clonotype was recovered from a woman in her fifties or sixties in good health. The CDR3 sequence is CASSELRLAGATYEQYF. CDR3 nucleotides: TGTGCCAGCAGTGAATTGAGACTAGCGGGAGCCACCTACGAGCAGTACTTC.